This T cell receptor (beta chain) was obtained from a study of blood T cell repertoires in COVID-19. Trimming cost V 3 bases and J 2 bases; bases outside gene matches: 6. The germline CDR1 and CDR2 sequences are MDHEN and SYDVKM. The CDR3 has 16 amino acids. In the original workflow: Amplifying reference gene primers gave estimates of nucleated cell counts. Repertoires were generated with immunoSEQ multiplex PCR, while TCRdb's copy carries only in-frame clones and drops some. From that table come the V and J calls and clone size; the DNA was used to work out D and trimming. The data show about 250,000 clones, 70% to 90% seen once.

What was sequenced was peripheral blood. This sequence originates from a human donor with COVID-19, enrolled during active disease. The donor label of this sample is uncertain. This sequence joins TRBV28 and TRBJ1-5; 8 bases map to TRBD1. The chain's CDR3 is CASSFPGGAGNQPQHF. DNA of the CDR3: TGTGCCAGCAGTTTCCCAGGGGGCGCGGGCAATCAGCCCCAGCATTTT.